What follows are 27 T cell receptor beta chains derived from one specimen sequenced in a study of T cell responses to AZD1222 COVID-19 vaccine. Method: immunoSEQ multiplex PCR; TCRdb's copy keeps in-frame clones and lacks some. This table has 100,000 to 120,000 clones, approximately 90% appearing once. Sequenced material: peripheral blood, taken on day 0 of AZD1222 vaccination. Receptor source: an adult in good health.

This chain joins TRBV27 and TRBJ1-2; a weak D match, TRBD1 (5 bases). V lost 2 bases and J 4 bases, leaving 14 bases between the germline ends. There are 15 residues in the CDR3. Germline V gene sequence: CDR1 MNHEY, CDR2 SMNVEV (reference sequence). The CDR3 loop is CASSLGGSIRYGYTF. The CDR3 DNA reads TGTGCCAGCAGTTTAGGGGGATCGATACGCTATGGCTACACCTTC.

This chain connects TRBV6-5 to TRBJ1-1; D might be TRBD1 (5 bases). Per the germline V gene, CDR1 is MNHEY and CDR2 is SVGAGI. Deletions cut 8 bases from V and 1 base from J, with 14 bases between. The CDR3 is made up of 14 amino acids. CDR3 DNA: TGTGCCAGCTGTACCCGGGACGGGAACACTGAAGCTTTCTTT. Translating it yields CASCTRDGNTEAFF.

The V and J genes are TRBV5-1 and TRBJ1-4; tentative D call: TRBD1 (6 bases). Trimming left V 3 bases short and J 6 bases short, with 15 bases between. The CDR3 loop spans 15 amino acids. Germline values: CDR1 SGHRS, CDR2 YFSETQ. Here the CDR3 DNA reads TGCGCCAGCAGCTCCACCGAAGGGGGGTATGAAAAACTGTTTTTT. Encoded protein: CASSSTEGGYEKLFF. Using reference TRBV5-1 and TRBJ1-4 for the parts outside the CDR3, the full variable domain is KAGVTQTPRYLIKTRGQQVTLSCSPISGHRSVSWYQQTPGQGLQFLFEYFSETQRNKGNFPGRFSGRQFSNSRSEMNVSTLELGDSALYLCASSSTEGGYEKLFFGSGTQLSVL.

The rearrangement uses TRBV9 and TRBJ2-7; 7 nucleotides align to TRBD2. V shed 0 bases, J shed 2 bases, and the junction held 8 bases outside the gene matches. CDR3 size: 16 residues. The V gene's germline CDR1 is SGDLS and CDR2 YYNGEE. The CDR3 region has the DNA TGTGCCAGCAGCGTAGAGAGGGTGGGACTACCCTACGAGCAGTACTTC. Protein product: CASSVERVGLPYEQYF.

The rearrangement links TRBV2 to TRBJ2-1; D unclear. The V gene lost 1 base and the J gene lost 15 bases, with 10 bases spanning the gap. The CDR3 runs to 11 residues. Germline V CDR1 and CDR2: SNHLY, FYNNEI. The CDR3 nucleotides read TGTGCCAGCAGTGAAGGGGTCCGGCCGTTCTTC. This encodes CASSEGVRPFF.

This sequence joins TRBV27 and TRBJ2-1; D is unresolved. The ends were cut back, 10 bases at V and 10 bases at J, with 20 bases in the middle. CDR1 and CDR2 (germline): MNHEY, SMNVEV (reference sequence). CDR3 size: 13 residues. In DNA, the CDR3 is TGTGCCACCTCACAAGTATATGGACGCGAGCAGTTCTTC. Translating it yields CATSQVYGREQFF.

The rearrangement joins TRBV11-1 to TRBJ2-5; TRBD2 might be the D (5 bases). Germline V CDR1 and CDR2: SGHAT, FQDESV (reference sequence). Trimming left V 3 bases short and J 3 bases short, with 8 bases between. CDR3 length: 13 residues. The CDR3 loop is CASSFGVEETQYF. The CDR3 nucleotides are TGTGCCAGCAGCTTCGGGGTCGAAGAGACCCAGTACTTC.

The rearrangement joins TRBV14 to TRBJ1-1; the D is unclear. The CDR3 totals 13 residues. Trimming stripped 4 bases from V and 8 bases from J, with 14 bases between. The germline CDR1 and CDR2 sequences are SGHDN and FVKESK. Written as DNA, the CDR3 is TGTGCCAGCAGCCGAGACCTCGGAACGGAAGCTTTCTTT. It specifies CASSRDLGTEAFF.

The chain is built from TRBV7-9 and TRBJ2-7; 9 nucleotides agree with TRBD1. Germline V CDR1 and CDR2: SEHNR, FQNEAQ (reference sequence). The CDR3 extends over 16 amino acids. V lost 6 bases and J lost 1; bases outside the gene matches: 10. CDR3 nucleotide sequence: TGTGCCAGCAGTTCTGTCACCGGGACAGGGTCCTACGAGCAGTACTTC. Protein sequence: CASSSVTGTGSYEQYF.

The rearrangement uses TRBV3-1 (or the pseudogene TRBV3-2) and TRBJ1-1, with a tentative D call TRBD1 (5 bases). Germline loops: CDR1 LGHDT, CDR2 YNNKEL (reference sequence). CDR3 length: 11 residues. V shed 3 bases and J shed 13 bases, with 12 bases lying between them. In DNA, the CDR3 is TGTGCCAGCAGCCACGGGGGTCCCGGTTTCTTT. It is translated as CASSHGGPGFF.

J is TRBJ2-7 and V is TRBV6-5; weak D call: TRBD2 (6 bases). V was pared by 1 base and J by 2 bases, with 9 bases between. The CDR3 sequence is 14 residues long. Looked up from germline, CDR1 is MNHEY and CDR2 is SVGAGI. The CDR3 DNA is TGTGCCAGCAGTTACTTGGGGGGAACCTACGAGCAGTACTTC. Translated, it gives CASSYLGGTYEQYF.

J is TRBJ1-1 and V is TRBV11-2, with TRBD1 as a possible D gene (6 bases). The CDR3 has 14 residues. V was trimmed by 3 bases and J by 4 bases, leaving 12 bases between them. Germline CDR1 SGHAT, CDR2 FQNNGV. CDR3 region: CASSFGQTSTEAFF. The CDR3, as DNA: TGTGCCAGCAGCTTCGGACAGACGTCCACTGAAGCTTTCTTT. Variable domain in full (rest from reference TRBV11-2 and TRBJ1-1): EAGVAQSPRYKIIEKRQSVAFWCNPISGHATLYWYQQILGQGPKLLIQFQNNGVVDDSQLPKDRFSAERLKGVDSTLKIQPAKLEDSAVYLCASSFGQTSTEAFFGQGTRLTVV.

The chain carries TRBV4-1 and TRBJ1-2; maybe TRBD1 (5 bases). V was shortened by 0 bases and J by 11 bases, with 7 bases between the two germline ends. The germline V gene has CDR1 MGHRA and CDR2 YSYEKL. The CDR3 runs 11 residues. The CDR3 nucleotides are TGCGCCAGCAGCCAAGATGGGGGATACACCTTC. Its protein product is CASSQDGGYTF.

The genes are TRBV30 and TRBJ2-3, with D possibly matching TRBD1 (5 bases). Per germline, CDR1 GTSNPN and CDR2 SVGIG (reference sequence). This CDR3 spans 13 amino acids. The V end was cut by 3 bases, the J end by 3 bases, with 10 bases between. CDR3 in amino acids: CAWRKGSTDTQYF. The CDR3, as DNA: TGTGCCTGGAGAAAGGGGTCGACAGATACGCAGTATTTT.

The gene calls are TRBV19 and TRBJ1-1; TRBD1 might be the D (5 bases). V gave up 6 bases and J gave up 2 bases, with 25 bases separating them. Germline V lookup: CDR1 LNHDA, CDR2 SQIVND (reference sequence). The CDR3 has 18 residues. The CDR3 sequence is CASSQNGRGRSKNTEAFF. CDR3 in DNA: TGTGCCAGTAGCCAGAACGGCCGGGGACGGAGCAAAAACACTGAAGCTTTCTTT.

The genes are TRBV3-1 (or the pseudogene TRBV3-2) and TRBJ2-7; D unresolved. The CDR3 sequence is 13 residues long. V lost 3 bases and J 0 bases, leaving 6 bases between the germline ends. CDR1 is LGHDT, CDR2 YNNKEL, per germline (reference sequence). The CDR3 sequence is CASSHDSSYEQYF. In DNA, the CDR3 is TGTGCCAGCAGCCATGACTCCTCCTACGAGCAGTACTTC.

The CDR3 reads CASSPPNRSNQPQHF. CDR3 coding DNA: TGTGCCAGCTCACCACCGAACAGGAGCAATCAGCCCCAGCATTTT. The V gene is TRBV18, the J gene TRBJ1-5, with D possibly being TRBD1 (5 bases). Germline V CDR1 and CDR2: KGHSH, LQKENI. The ends were cut back, 0 bases at V and 1 base at J, with 7 bases in the middle. The CDR3 length is 15 residues.

V gene TRBV6-1 combines with J gene TRBJ1-1; 10 bases map to TRBD1. J gave up 9 bases and V 1 base, and 5 bases lay outside the gene matches. The CDR3 sequence is 14 residues long. Germline V gene sequence: CDR1 MNHNS, CDR2 SASEGT. The CDR3 spells CASSEETGGAKAFF. CDR3 DNA sequence: TGTGCCAGCAGTGAAGAGACAGGGGGCGCGAAAGCTTTCTTT.

A few counts support this clone. This chain's CDR3 is CASTLSGATNEKLFF. The CDR3 DNA is TGCGCCAGCACATTGTCCGGAGCAACTAATGAAAAACTGTTTTTT. V is TRBV5-1 and J is TRBJ1-4; D ambiguous. The CDR3 has 15 residues. Germline CDR1 SGHRS, CDR2 YFSETQ. V was clipped by 6 bases and J by 0 bases, with 12 bases between them.

V gene TRBV11-2 combines with J gene TRBJ2-1; possibly TRBD1 or TRBD2 for D (6 bases each). This CDR3 comprises 15 residues. The germline V gene has CDR1 SGHAT and CDR2 FQNNGV. The V gene lost 5 bases and the J gene lost 6 bases, with 17 bases spanning the gap. The CDR3: CASSPGVAVSNEQFF. DNA for the CDR3: TGTGCCAGCAGCCCAGGGGTAGCGGTCTCCAATGAGCAGTTCTTC.

V and J are TRBV2 and TRBJ2-2; D is uncertain. The CDR3 has 12 residues. Germline lookup yields CDR1 SNHLY and CDR2 FYNNEI. V dropped 3 bases and J dropped 6 bases, with 5 bases sitting between them. The CDR3 DNA follows: TGTGCCAGCAGTGAGGGCGCCGGGGAGCTGTTTTTT. As protein: CASSEGAGELFF.

This chain uses TRBV6-5 with TRBJ1-5; D might be TRBD1 (6 bases). V lost 8 bases and J lost 7, with 18 bases in between. The CDR3 has 14 amino acids. CDR1 MNHEY and CDR2 SVGAGI come from the germline V gene. In DNA, the CDR3 is TGTGCCAGCTCTGCCGGGCGGGGGGGCCAGCCCCAGCATTTT. Translated: CASSAGRGGQPQHF.

This clone appeared a single time. J is TRBJ2-1 and V is TRBV4-1; 7 positions agree with TRBD2. V shed 3 bases, J shed 3 bases, and the junction held 8 bases outside the gene matches. The CDR3 has 16 residues. Germline V gene sequence: CDR1 MGHRA, CDR2 YSYEKL. The CDR3 region is CASSQAPPGGYNEQFF. CDR3 DNA sequence: TGCGCCAGCAGCCAGGCCCCTCCGGGAGGCTACAATGAGCAGTTCTTC.

This clone has just one count. The chain recombines TRBV29-1 with TRBJ2-5; a possible D gene is TRBD1 (5 bases). The V end lost 6 bases, the J end lost 4 bases, and 21 bases lay between the germline ends. This CDR3 is 15 amino acids long. Germline loops: CDR1 SQVTM, CDR2 ANQGSEA. CDR3 DNA: TGCAGCGTCCGGCGCGCAGGAGCTAGGGGAGAGACCCAGTACTTC. Amino acids: CSVRRAGARGETQYF. Full variable domain (missing parts from reference TRBV29-1 and TRBJ2-5): SAVISQKPSRDICQRGTSLTIQCQVDSQVTMMFWYRQQPGQSLTLIATANQGSEATYESGFVIDKFPISRPNLTFSTLTVSNMSPEDSSIYLCSVRRAGARGETQYFGPGTRLLVL.

This clone appeared a few times. The V gene is TRBV19, the J gene TRBJ1-2; D gene uncertain. V shed 2 bases and J shed 6 bases, with 22 bases lying between them. The germline V gene encodes CDR1 LNHDA and CDR2 SQIVND (reference sequence). The CDR3 has 17 amino acids. CDR3 nucleotides: TGTGCCAGTAGTATAACTATCGGGGAAGGGAGAGGTAATGGCTACACCTTC. It codes for CASSITIGEGRGNGYTF.

The chain employs TRBV24-1 and TRBJ1-2, with 9 bases aligning to TRBD1. The trim removed 4 bases at V and 8 bases at J, leaving 7 bases unmatched. This CDR3 is built from 14 residues. Germline CDR1 reads KGHDR; CDR2 reads SFDVKD. The CDR3 is CATSDPGQGYGYTF. CDR3 bases: TGTGCCACCAGTGACCCTGGACAGGGGTACGGCTACACCTTC.

This sequence joins TRBV27 and TRBJ2-1, with TRBD2 identical over 9 bases. The germline V gene encodes CDR1 MNHEY and CDR2 SMNVEV (reference sequence). The CDR3 consists of 16 residues. With V trimmed by 6 bases and J by 0 bases, 6 bases remained unmatched. In nucleotides, the CDR3 is TGTGCCAGCAGACCTAGCGGGACCAGCTCCTACAATGAGCAGTTCTTC. Amino acid sequence: CASRPSGTSSYNEQFF.